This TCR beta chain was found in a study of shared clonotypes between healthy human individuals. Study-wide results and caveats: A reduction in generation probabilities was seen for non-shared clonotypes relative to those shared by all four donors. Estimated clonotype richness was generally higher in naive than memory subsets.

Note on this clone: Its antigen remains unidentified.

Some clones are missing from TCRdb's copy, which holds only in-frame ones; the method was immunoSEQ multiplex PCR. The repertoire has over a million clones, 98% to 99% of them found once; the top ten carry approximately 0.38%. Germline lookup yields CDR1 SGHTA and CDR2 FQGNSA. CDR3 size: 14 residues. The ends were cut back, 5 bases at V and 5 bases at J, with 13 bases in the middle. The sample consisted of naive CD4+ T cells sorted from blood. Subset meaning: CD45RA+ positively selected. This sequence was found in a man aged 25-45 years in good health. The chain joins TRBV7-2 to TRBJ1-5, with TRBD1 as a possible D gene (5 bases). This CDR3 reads CASSPQGRDQPQHF. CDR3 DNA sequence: TGTGCCAGCAGCCCGCAGGGAAGGGATCAGCCCCAGCATTTT.